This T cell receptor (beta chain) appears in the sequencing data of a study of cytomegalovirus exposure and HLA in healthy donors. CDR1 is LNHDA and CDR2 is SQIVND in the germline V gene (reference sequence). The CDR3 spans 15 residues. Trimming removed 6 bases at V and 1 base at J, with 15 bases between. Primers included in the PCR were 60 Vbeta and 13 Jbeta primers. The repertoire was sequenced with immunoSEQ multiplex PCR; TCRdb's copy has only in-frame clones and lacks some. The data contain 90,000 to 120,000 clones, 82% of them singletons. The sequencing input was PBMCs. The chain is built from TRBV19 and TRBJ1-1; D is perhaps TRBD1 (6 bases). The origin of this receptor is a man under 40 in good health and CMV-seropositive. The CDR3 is CASRHTGTPNTEAFF. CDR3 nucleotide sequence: TGTGCCAGTAGACACACCGGGACACCGAACACTGAAGCTTTCTTT.